These 6 T cell receptor beta chains came from one sample sequenced in a study of blood T cell repertoires in COVID-19 (dated by TCRdb to the early 2020s). The library was generated by the immunoSEQ multiplex PCR assay. TCRdb's version of the immuneACCESS table is confined to in-frame rearrangements and falls short of the full clone set. An unresolved V gene accounts for under half of the shortfall where checked; the remainder is of unknown origin. The sample table records 30,000 to 40,000 clones; about 85% of these occur just once. In total, the top ten clones hold 44% of the sample. Sequencing input: peripheral blood. These receptors were taken from a man aged 55 to 70 with active or convalescent COVID-19.

The V gene is TRBV6-5, the J gene TRBJ1-1; 7 bases match TRBD1. The CDR3 has 14 residues. The germline V gene encodes CDR1 MNHEY and CDR2 SVGAGI. V shed 5 bases and J 0 bases; nucleotides not matched to a gene: 3. The chain's CDR3 is CASSQTGVNTEAFF. The CDR3 DNA follows: TGTGCCAGCAGTCAAACAGGGGTGAACACTGAAGCTTTCTTT.

V usage is TRBV5-1 and J usage is TRBJ2-3, with TRBD2 matching 8 bases. This CDR3 has 16 amino acids. Germline CDR1 is SGHRS and CDR2 is YFSETQ. V was clipped by 2 bases and J by 2 bases; unmatched bases: 7. CDR3 DNA sequence: TGCGCCAGCAGCTTCACTGCGGGGGGCCCCACAGATACGCAGTATTTT. Protein sequence: CASSFTAGGPTDTQYF.

The chain carries TRBV7-9 and TRBJ1-2; D gene uncertain. Per the germline V gene, CDR1 is SEHNR and CDR2 is FQNEAQ (reference sequence). The CDR3 has 16 amino acids. With 1 base removed from V and 7 bases from J, the gap between germline ends came to 19 bases. This CDR3 reads CASSLVGNAKPGGYTF. The CDR3 nucleotides are TGTGCCAGCAGCTTAGTAGGAAACGCAAAACCAGGTGGCTACACCTTC.

This clone was detected a few times. In DNA form, the CDR3 reads TGCGCCAGCAGCCAAGATCGGGGGGGCATCGAGACCCAGTACTTC. Translation: CASSQDRGGIETQYF. V usage is TRBV4-1 and J usage is TRBJ2-5, with 8 bases identical to TRBD2. The junction had 5 bases not matched to a gene; V was cut back by 0 bases and J by 5 bases. CDR3 size: 15 residues. Germline CDR1 and CDR2: MGHRA and YSYEKL.

The CDR3 sequence is CASSEQEGDTIYF. CDR3 in DNA: TGTGCCAGCAGTGAACAGGAGGGAGACACCATATATTTT. The V gene is TRBV6-1, the J gene TRBJ1-3; D gene uncertain. V was clipped by 2 bases and J by 8 bases, with 10 bases between them. Germline CDR1 reads MNHNS; CDR2 reads SASEGT. The CDR3 runs to 13 residues.

The CDR3 reads CASSRGTRLFSEQYV. CDR3 coding DNA: TGTGCCAGCAGCCGCGGTACCAGACTCTTTAGTGAGCAGTACGTC. The chain combines TRBV11-2 with TRBJ2-7; D gene ambiguous. V lost 5 bases to trimming and J lost 7 bases, with 21 bases between them. This CDR3 region has 15 residues. Germline CDR1 is SGHAT and CDR2 is FQNNGV.